This T cell receptor beta chain was sequenced during a study of T cell changes during pregnancy in multiple sclerosis. TCRdb's copy holds only in-frame clones and misses some; the assay was immunoSEQ multiplex PCR. The sample includes about 44,000 clones, roughly 92% seen only once; the top ten take roughly 0.55%. Germline V lookup: CDR1 LNHDA, CDR2 SQIVND (reference sequence). Trimming took off 6 bases at V and 0 bases at J, with 23 bases between the two ends. CDR3 length equals 18 residues. The receptor comes from a female donor with multiple sclerosis, enrolled in a pregnancy study. Sequences were derived from CD4+ T cells from peripheral blood mononuclear cells, sampled in the third trimester of pregnancy. The V and J genes are TRBV19 and TRBJ1-1, with D perhaps matching TRBD1 (5 bases). The CDR3 loop is CASSSLGGSRSLNTEAFF. The CDR3 coding sequence is TGTGCCAGTAGCTCCCTCGGGGGGTCTCGCTCCTTGAACACTGAAGCTTTCTTT.